This T cell receptor beta chain stems from a study of blood T cell repertoires in COVID-19. Study in general: The study drew acute and convalescent COVID-19 samples from the United States, Italy and Spain.

V dropped 2 bases and J dropped 4; count of bases not matched to a gene: 2. This CDR3 has 14 amino acids. Germline V lookup: CDR1 SGHRS, CDR2 YFSETQ. Clones were read by immunoSEQ multiplex PCR, and TCRdb kept only the in-frame ones, dropping some. The repertoire holds hundreds of thousands of clones, with 89% as singletons. The sequence derives from a man in his sixties who had recovered from COVID-19. Input material: PBMCs or T cells enriched from blood (not recorded which). The chain has TRBV5-1 and TRBJ1-4; 7 bases match TRBD1. CDR3 nucleotide sequence: TGCGCCAGCAGCTTTCAGGGGGATAATGAAAAACTGTTTTTT. Residues: CASSFQGDNEKLFF.